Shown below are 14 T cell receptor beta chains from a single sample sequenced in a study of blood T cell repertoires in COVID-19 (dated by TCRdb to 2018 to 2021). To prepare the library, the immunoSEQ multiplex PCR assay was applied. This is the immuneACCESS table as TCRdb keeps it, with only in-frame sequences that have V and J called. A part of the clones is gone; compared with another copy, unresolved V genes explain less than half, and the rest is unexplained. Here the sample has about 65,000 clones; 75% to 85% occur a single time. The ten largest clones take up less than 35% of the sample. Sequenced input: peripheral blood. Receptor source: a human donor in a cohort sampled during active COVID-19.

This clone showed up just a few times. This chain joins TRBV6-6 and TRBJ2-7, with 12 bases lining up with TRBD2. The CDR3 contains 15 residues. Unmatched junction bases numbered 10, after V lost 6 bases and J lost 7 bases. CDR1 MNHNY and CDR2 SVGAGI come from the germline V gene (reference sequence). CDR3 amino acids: CASSHRLAGVQEQYF. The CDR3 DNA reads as TGTGCCAGCAGCCACCGACTAGCGGGAGTACAAGAGCAGTACTTC.

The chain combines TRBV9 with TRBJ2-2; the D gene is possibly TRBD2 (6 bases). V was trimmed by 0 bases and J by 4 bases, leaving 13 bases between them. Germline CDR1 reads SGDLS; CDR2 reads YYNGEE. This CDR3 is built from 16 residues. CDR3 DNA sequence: TGTGCCAGCAGCGTAGGGGACTCGAGAGTCACCGGGGAGCTGTTTTTT. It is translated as CASSVGDSRVTGELFF.

The CDR3 spells CASSATSGSAVEQFF. In DNA form, the CDR3 reads TGTGCCAGCAGCGCCACTAGCGGCTCTGCAGTTGAGCAGTTCTTC. The V call is TRBV6-4, the J call TRBJ2-1, with 8 nucleotides matching TRBD2. This CDR3 is built from 15 residues. Losses at the gene ends were 6 bases for V and 9 bases for J; bases not matched to a gene: 13. The germline CDR1 and CDR2 sequences are MRHNA and SNTAGT.

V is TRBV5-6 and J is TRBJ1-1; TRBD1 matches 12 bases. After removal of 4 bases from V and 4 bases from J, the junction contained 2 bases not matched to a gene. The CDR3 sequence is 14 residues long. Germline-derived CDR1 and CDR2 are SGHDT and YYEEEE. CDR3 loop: CASSGTGGFTEAFF. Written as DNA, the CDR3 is TGTGCCAGCAGCGGGACAGGGGGCTTCACTGAAGCTTTCTTT. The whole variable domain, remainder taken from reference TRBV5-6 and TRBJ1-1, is DAGVTQSPTHLIKTRGQQVTLRCSPKSGHDTVSWYQQALGQGPQFIFQYYEEEERQRGNFPDRFSGHQFPNYSSELNVNALLLGDSALYLCASSGTGGFTEAFFGQGTRLTVV.

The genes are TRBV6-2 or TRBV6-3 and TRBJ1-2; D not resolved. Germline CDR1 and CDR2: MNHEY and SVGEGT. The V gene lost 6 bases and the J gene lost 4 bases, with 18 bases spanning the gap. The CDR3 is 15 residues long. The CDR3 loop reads CASSPISRGGYGYTF. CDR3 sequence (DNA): TGTGCCAGCAGCCCCATTAGTCGCGGTGGCTATGGCTACACCTTC.

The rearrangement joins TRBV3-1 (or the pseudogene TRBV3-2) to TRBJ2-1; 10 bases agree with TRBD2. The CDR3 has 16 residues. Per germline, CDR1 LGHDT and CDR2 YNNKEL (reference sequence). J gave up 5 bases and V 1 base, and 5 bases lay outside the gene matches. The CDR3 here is CASSQAVLAGDNEQFF. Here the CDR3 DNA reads TGTGCCAGCAGCCAAGCCGTTCTAGCGGGGGACAATGAGCAGTTCTTC.

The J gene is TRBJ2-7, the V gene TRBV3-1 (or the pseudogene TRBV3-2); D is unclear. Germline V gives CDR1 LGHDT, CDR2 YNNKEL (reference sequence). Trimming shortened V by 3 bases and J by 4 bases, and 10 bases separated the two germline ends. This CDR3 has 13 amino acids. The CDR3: CASSHRAKYEQYF. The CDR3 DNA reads TGTGCCAGCAGCCACCGAGCGAAATACGAGCAGTACTTC.

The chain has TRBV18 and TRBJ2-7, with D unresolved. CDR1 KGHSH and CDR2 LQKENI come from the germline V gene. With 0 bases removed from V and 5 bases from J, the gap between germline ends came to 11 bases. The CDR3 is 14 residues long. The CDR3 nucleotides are TGTGCCAGCTCACCACCCCACAGTCGCCACGAGCAGTACTTC. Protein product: CASSPPHSRHEQYF.

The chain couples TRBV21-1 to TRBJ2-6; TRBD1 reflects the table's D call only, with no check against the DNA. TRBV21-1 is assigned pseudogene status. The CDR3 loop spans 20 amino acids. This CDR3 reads CASSKVRDRASDSGANVLTF. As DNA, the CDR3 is TGTGCCAGCAGCAAAGTTAGGGACAGGGCTTCAGACTCTGGGGCCAACGTCCTGACTTTC.

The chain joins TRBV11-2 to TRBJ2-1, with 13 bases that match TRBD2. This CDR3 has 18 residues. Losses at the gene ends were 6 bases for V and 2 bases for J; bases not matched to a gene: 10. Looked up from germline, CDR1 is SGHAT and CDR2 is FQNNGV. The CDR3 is CASRALGGTSGAYNEQFF. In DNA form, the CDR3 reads TGTGCCAGCAGAGCTCTTGGGGGGACTAGCGGGGCCTACAATGAGCAGTTCTTC.

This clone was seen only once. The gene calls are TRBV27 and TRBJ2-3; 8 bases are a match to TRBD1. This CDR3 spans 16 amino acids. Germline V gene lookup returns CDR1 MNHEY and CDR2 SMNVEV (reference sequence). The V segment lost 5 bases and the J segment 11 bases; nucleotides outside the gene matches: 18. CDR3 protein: CASSRTPGQDSHGQYF. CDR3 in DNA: TGTGCCAGCAGTAGAACCCCGGGACAGGACAGCCATGGGCAGTATTTT.

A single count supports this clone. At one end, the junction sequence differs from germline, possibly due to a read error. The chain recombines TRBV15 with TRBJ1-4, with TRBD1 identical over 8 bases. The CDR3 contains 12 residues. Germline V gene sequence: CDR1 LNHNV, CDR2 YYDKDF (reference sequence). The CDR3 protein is CATSNSAGTGVF. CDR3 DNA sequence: TGTGCCACCAGCAATTCCGCCGGGACAGGAGTTTTT.

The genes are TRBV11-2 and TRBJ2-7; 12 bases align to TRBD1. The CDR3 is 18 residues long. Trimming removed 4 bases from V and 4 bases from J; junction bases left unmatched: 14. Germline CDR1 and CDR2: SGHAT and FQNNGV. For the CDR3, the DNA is TGTGCCAGCAGCTCTAGGGTACCGGGACAGGGGGCTGCGTACGAGCAGTACTTC. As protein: CASSSRVPGQGAAYEQYF.

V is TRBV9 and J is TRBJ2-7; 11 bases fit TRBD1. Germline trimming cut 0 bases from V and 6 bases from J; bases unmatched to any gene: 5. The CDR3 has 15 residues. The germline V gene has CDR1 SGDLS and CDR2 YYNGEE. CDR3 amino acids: CASSVAPDRGREQYF. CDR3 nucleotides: TGTGCCAGCAGCGTAGCCCCGGACAGGGGGCGCGAGCAGTACTTC.